The source of this T cell receptor (beta chain) is a study of cytomegalovirus exposure and HLA in healthy donors. Researchers ran the PCR with 60 Vbeta and 13 Jbeta primers. The assay was immunoSEQ multiplex PCR, and TCRdb's table has in-frame clones only and misses some. The sample lists fewer than 90,000 clones; roughly 80% were seen once. Concerning this clone: What it recognizes is unknown.

V dropped 3 bases and J dropped 3; count of bases not matched to a gene: 4. Germline CDR1 reads ENHRY; CDR2 reads SYGVKD. This CDR3 has 15 amino acids. Findings of the study overall: Among the most significant clusters, several appeared linked to common viral pathogens in a later analysis.

The sample was PBMCs. The sequence was collected from a man aged 25 to 45 in good health and CMV-seropositive. This chain uses TRBV10-3 with TRBJ2-5; 10 nucleotides align to TRBD1. The CDR3, as DNA: TGTGCCATCAGTGAAGCCGGGACAGGGGAAGAGACCCAGTACTTC. This sequence encodes CAISEAGTGEETQYF.